Included here is one T cell receptor beta chain sequence, with context. This entry belongs to a study of OX40 agonist ivuxolimab in advanced cancers. The CDR3 length is 16 residues. V gave up 5 bases and J gave up 0 bases, with 15 bases separating them. CDR1 and CDR2 from the germline V gene are SGHVS and FNYEAQ. The method was immunoSEQ multiplex PCR; TCRdb's version includes in-frame clones alone and lacks a portion of them. The sample has 40,000 to 50,000 clones; almost 90% are singletons. This clonotype was sampled from an adult with an advanced solid tumor such as melanoma, head and neck, liver or kidney cancer. This chain links TRBV7-6 with TRBJ2-3, with D uncertain. Sequences were derived from CD4+ or CD8+ T cells sorted from blood, sampled in a trial of the OX40 agonist ivuxolimab. The DNA of the CDR3 is TGTGCCAGCAGCCCCCGGTCGGCGTATAGCACAGATACGCAGTATTTT. This codes for CASSPRSAYSTDTQYF.